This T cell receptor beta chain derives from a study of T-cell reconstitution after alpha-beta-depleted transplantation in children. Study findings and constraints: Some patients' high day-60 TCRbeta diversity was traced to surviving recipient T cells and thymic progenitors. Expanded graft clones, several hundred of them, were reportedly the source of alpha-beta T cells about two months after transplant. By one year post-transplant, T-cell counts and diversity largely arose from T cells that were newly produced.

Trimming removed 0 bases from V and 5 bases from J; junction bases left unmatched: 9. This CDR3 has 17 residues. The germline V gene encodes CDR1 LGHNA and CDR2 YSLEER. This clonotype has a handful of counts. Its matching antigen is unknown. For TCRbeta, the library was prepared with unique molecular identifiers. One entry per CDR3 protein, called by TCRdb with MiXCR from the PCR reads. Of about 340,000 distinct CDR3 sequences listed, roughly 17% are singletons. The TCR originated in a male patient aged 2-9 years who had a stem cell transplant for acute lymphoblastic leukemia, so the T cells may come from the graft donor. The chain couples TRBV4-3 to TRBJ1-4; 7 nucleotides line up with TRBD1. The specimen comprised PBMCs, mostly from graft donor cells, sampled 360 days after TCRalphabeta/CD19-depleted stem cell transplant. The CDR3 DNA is TGCGCCAGCAGCCAAGATAGATGGACAGGCCTAAATGAAAAACTGTTTTTT. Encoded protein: CASSQDRWTGLNEKLFF.